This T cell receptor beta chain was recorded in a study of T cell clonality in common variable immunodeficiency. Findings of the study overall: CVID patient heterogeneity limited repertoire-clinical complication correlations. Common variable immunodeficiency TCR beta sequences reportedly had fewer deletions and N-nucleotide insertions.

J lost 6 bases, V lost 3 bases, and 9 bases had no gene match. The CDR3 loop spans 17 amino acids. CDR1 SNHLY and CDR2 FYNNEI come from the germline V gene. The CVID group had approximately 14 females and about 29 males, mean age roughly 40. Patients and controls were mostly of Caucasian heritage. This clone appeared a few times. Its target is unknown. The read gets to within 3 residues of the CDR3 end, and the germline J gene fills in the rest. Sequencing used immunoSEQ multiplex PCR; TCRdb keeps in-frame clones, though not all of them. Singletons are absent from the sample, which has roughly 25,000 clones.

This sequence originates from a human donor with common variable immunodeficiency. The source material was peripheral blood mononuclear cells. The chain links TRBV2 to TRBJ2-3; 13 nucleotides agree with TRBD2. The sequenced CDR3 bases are TGTGCCAGCAGTGAGTGGACTAGCGGGGGATTGAGGGATACG. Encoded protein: CASSEWTSGGLRDT. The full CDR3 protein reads CASSEWTSGGLRDTQYF.